A selection of T cell receptor beta chains follows, all from one sample in a study of shared clonotypes between healthy human individuals. Data came from immunoSEQ multiplex PCR; TCRdb stores just in-frame clones and leaves some out. The data hold more than 2 million clones, with about 95% observed a single time. The sample was naive CD4+ T cells sorted from blood. Every receptor here comes from a man aged 18 to 30 in good health. CDR3s include the opening cysteine and the closing phenylalanine or tryptophan. A D gene is named only where the DNA matches it firmly.

V gene,J gene,D gene,CDR3 protein,CDR3 DNA
TRBV2,TRBJ2-3,TRBD1,CASSRPGQPTDTQYF,TGTGCCAGCAGCCGACCGGGACAGCCCACAGATACGCAGTATTTT
TRBV6-6,TRBJ1-4,-,CASSYVGAREKLFF,TGTGCCAGCAGTTACGTGGGGGCTCGGGAAAAACTGTTTTTT
TRBV5-8,TRBJ1-1,-,CASSLEGRQNTEAFF,TGTGCCAGCAGCTTGGAGGGACGGCAGAACACTGAAGCTTTCTTT
TRBV27,TRBJ1-2,-,CASSFSAGPNYGYTF,TGTGCCAGCAGTTTCTCTGCTGGCCCAAACTATGGCTACACCTTC
TRBV30,TRBJ2-5,-,CAFTRTKETQYF,TGTGCCTTTACCCGAACGAAAGAGACCCAGTACTTC
TRBV5-4,TRBJ2-3,TRBD2,CASSSGTSSLGTQYF,TGTGCCAGCAGCTCAGGGACTAGCAGTTTGGGTACGCAGTATTTT
TRBV7-2,TRBJ2-7,TRBD2,CASSLAREGTYEQYF,TGTGCCAGCAGCTTAGCGCGGGAGGGAACCTACGAGCAGTACTTC
TRBV5-1,TRBJ2-3,-,CASSSDGGNTDTQYF,TGCGCCAGCAGCTCGGACGGCGGGAACACAGATACGCAGTATTTT
TRBV20-1,TRBJ2-1,-,CSASVANEQFF,TGCAGTGCTAGTGTGGCCAATGAGCAGTTCTTC
TRBV28,TRBJ2-7,TRBD2,CASSRAGGIYEQYF,TGTGCCAGCAGCCGGGCGGGGGGGATTTACGAGCAGTACTTC